This T cell receptor beta chain was sequenced in a study of T cell responses to AZD1222 COVID-19 vaccine. About the study: Timing groups of about 4 and about 12 weeks for second doses were pooled. Study-level results: Seropositive AZD1222 recipients at baseline numbered only five or six.

V was pared by 8 bases and J by 5 bases, with 12 bases of the junction left unmatched. This CDR3 has 15 residues. Germline V gene sequence: CDR1 MNHEY, CDR2 SVGAGI. This clone came up once. Its antigen remains unknown. Here immunoSEQ multiplex PCR was the method, and the copy in TCRdb shows in-frame clones only, minus some. The repertoire has 140,000 or so clones, roughly 92% of them found once; the top ten carry over 1.5%. The sequence derives from an adult in good health. This rearrangement joins TRBV6-5 to TRBJ2-7; TRBD1 matches 10 bases. This sample comprised peripheral blood, obtained on day 0 of AZD1222 vaccination. The CDR3 protein is CASSPAGTGVHEQYF. The CDR3 coding sequence is TGTGCCAGCTCTCCAGCCGGGACAGGGGTCCACGAGCAGTACTTC.